Shown below are 4 T cell receptor beta chains from a single sample sequenced in a study of cytomegalovirus exposure and HLA in healthy donors. The PCR was carried out with 60 Vbeta primers and 13 Jbeta primers. Some clones are missing from TCRdb's copy, which holds only in-frame ones; the method was immunoSEQ multiplex PCR. This table lists about 67,000 clones. Source material: PBMCs. The origin of the receptors is a middle-aged woman in good health and CMV-seropositive.

The J gene is TRBJ1-1, the V gene TRBV9; a weak D match, TRBD1 (6 bases). The CDR3 loop spans 14 amino acids. Trimming removed 5 bases at V and 4 bases at J, with 15 bases between. Germline values: CDR1 SGDLS, CDR2 YYNGEE. Here the CDR3 reads CASREGGLGTEAFF. CDR3 DNA sequence: TGTGCCAGCAGGGAAGGGGGTCTCGGCACTGAAGCTTTCTTT.

As DNA, the CDR3 is TGTGCCAGCAGCTTCCGGGGGAAAGGCTACGAGCAGTACTTC. Protein: CASSFRGKGYEQYF. The chain uses TRBV7-2 and TRBJ2-7; D perhaps matches TRBD2 (6 bases). The CDR3 sequence is 14 residues long. CDR1 and CDR2 from the germline V gene are SGHTA and FQGNSA. V shed 3 bases and J shed 3 bases, with 12 bases lying between them. Full variable domain (outside the CDR3, taken from reference TRBV7-2 and TRBJ2-7): GAGVSQSPSNKVTEKGKDVELRCDPISGHTALYWYRQSLGQGLEFLIYFQGNSAPDKSGLPSDRFSAERTGGSVSTLTIQRTQQEDSAVYLCASSFRGKGYEQYFGPGTRLTVT.

The chain uses TRBV5-1 and TRBJ1-3; 7 bases are a match to TRBD1. V shed 4 bases, J shed 0 bases, and the junction held 7 bases outside the gene matches. Germline V gives CDR1 SGHRS, CDR2 YFSETQ. This CDR3 comprises 16 residues. The CDR3 is CASSAGQAYSGNTIYF. The DNA for the CDR3 is TGCGCCAGCAGCGCCGGACAGGCCTACTCTGGAAACACCATATATTTT.

The chain links TRBV6-5 to TRBJ1-1; TRBD1 is a possible D gene (5 bases). CDR1 is MNHEY and CDR2 is SVGAGI in the germline V gene. The CDR3 is 16 amino acids. Trimming left V 0 bases short and J 11 bases short, with 22 bases between. The CDR3, as DNA: TGTGCCAGCAGTTACTCCAGAAGCAGGAGCGCGGGGGGTGCTTTCTTT. This translates into CASSYSRSRSAGGAFF.